A selection of T cell receptor beta chains follows, all from one sample in a study of regulatory T cells in long-lasting Graves disease. Using its own MiXCR run on the multiplex PCR reads, TCRdb lists one record per CDR3 protein. The sample has 350,000 to 450,000 distinct CDR3 sequences; 15% are singletons. These data were also reused for a study on T cells in Graves' hyperthyroidism and ophthalmopathy.

The material sequenced was peripheral blood mononuclear cells (PBMCs), taken at new diagnosis, from a patient treated with antithyroid drugs. These receptor sequences come from a woman aged 40-49 years with Graves disease. The conserved cysteine and the conserved F or W are not part of the CDR3 here. The order of the fields is V gene, J gene, CDR3 protein.

>TRBV30|TRBJ1-5
AWSYGIGNQPQH
>TRBV10-3|TRBJ2-1
AISEKSSSYNEQF
>TRBV12-3/TRBV12-4|TRBJ1-4
ASMDEPGQPPRLF
>TRBV6-1|TRBJ1-2
ASSEVDAIYGYT
>TRBV29-1|TRBJ2-1
SVVPTGLAGWGRF
>TRBV28|TRBJ1-2
ATPIAGRDGYT
>TRBV2|TRBJ2-7
ASSPTTSSYEQY
>TRBV6-2/TRBV6-3|TRBJ2-7
ASSYNQGGGLKTYEQY
>TRBV7-2|TRBJ1-1
ASSLVQGNTEAF
>TRBV7-8|TRBJ2-5
ASRLPRVGDRKIQETQY
>TRBV2|TRBJ2-7
ASSETLAVSYEQY
>TRBV20-1|TRBJ1-1
SARDGAAEAF
>TRBV6-1|TRBJ2-2
ASTGFGTGELF
>TRBV5-6|TRBJ2-4
ASSLGQTGSTGY
>TRBV29-1|TRBJ2-1
SVEKRGGSGSPYNEQF
>TRBV12-3/TRBV12-4|TRBJ2-7
ASIKFLYTHEQY
>TRBV29-1|TRBJ1-2
SGGGAYGYT
>TRBV18|TRBJ1-2
ASSPRSEGYT
>TRBV28|TRBJ2-7
ASSLPGSEQY
>TRBV11-3|TRBJ2-2
ASSFLEKELF
>TRBV7-3|TRBJ2-7
ASSVDRGLVGTYEQY
>TRBV11-3|TRBJ1-5
ASSPPGQQGDWGNQPQH
>TRBV10-2|TRBJ2-2
ASITSGNTGELF
>TRBV27|TRBJ2-5
ASSPGQVTGETQY
>TRBV5-1|TRBJ1-2
ASSLGGENGYT
>TRBV25-1|TRBJ2-7
ASSEYGGRVHEQY
>TRBV2|TRBJ2-1
ASKGDGLAGDDEQF
>TRBV30|TRBJ2-5
AWTPTSGTQY
>TRBV28|TRBJ2-7
ASSPTGGQSSYEQY
>TRBV19|TRBJ2-1
ASSIAGASSDEQF
>TRBV6-5|TRBJ1-6
ASSLRGSSSPLH